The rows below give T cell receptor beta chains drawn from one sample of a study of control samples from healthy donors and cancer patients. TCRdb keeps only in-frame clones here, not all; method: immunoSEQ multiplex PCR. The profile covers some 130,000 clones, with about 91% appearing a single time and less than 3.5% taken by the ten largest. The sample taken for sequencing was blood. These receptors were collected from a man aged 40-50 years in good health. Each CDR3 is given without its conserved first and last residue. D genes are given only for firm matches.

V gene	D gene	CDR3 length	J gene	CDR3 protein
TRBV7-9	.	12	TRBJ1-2	ASSLAGVNYGYT
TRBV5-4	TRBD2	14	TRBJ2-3	ASSSRGGTSTDTQY
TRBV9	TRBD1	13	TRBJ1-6	ASSVGAGGNSPLH
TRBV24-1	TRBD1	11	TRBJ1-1	ATSDTGQGRTF
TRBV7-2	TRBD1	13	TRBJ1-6	ASSLNRGGSSPLH
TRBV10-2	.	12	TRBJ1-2	ASSDFGALDGYT
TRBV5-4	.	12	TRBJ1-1	ASSLGDRNTEAF
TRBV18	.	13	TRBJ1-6	ASSPQGFENSPLH
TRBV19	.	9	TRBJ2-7	ASSNGGEQY
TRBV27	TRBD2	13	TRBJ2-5	ASSLSVAGVKTQY
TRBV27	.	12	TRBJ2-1	ASSFFLGYNEQF
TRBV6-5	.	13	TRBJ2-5	ASSFQRGRQETQY
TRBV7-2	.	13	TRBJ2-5	ASSWPPEVGETQY
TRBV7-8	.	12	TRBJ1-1	ASSQRQSNTEAF
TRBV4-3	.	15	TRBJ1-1	ASSQDPSKGRSTEAF
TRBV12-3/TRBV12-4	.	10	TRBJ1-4	ASNDGSEKLF
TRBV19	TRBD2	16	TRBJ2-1	ASSIDLGTSGGFNEQF
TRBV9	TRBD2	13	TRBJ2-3	ASSVGGGGADTQY
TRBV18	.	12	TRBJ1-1	ASSQYSGGTEAF
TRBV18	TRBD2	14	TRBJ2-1	ASSPMSGGGYNEQF
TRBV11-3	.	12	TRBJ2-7	ASSYRAGTYEQY
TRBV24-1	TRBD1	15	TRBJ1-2	ATSDLAHPTGVSGYT
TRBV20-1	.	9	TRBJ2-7	SAAGSYEQY
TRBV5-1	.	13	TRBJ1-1	ASSIRSPGYTEAF